A single sample is the source of the 14 T cell receptor beta chains below, sequenced in a study of blood T cell repertoires in COVID-19 (dated by TCRdb to 2018 to 2021). Library preparation was by the immunoSEQ multiplex PCR assay. Here the immuneACCESS table is served through TCRdb, limited to in-frame sequences with V and J called. Missing clones are a known gap in these copies; in checked studies unresolved V genes cover under half, and the rest lacks a known reason. A total of about 140,000 clones appear in this sample, roughly 81% of them only once. The ten largest clones represent roughly 2.7% of the sample. Material: peripheral blood. Receptor source: a human donor with acute or convalescent COVID-19. The donor label of this sample is uncertain.

The genes are TRBV7-9 and TRBJ2-7; 8 nucleotides align to TRBD2. The germline gives CDR1 SEHNR, CDR2 FQNEAQ (reference sequence). The CDR3 totals 13 residues. Losses at the gene ends were 3 bases for V and 7 bases for J; bases not matched to a gene: 5. The CDR3 DNA reads as TGTGCCAGCAGCTTTACGGGAGGGGGTGAGCAGTACGTC. This gives the protein CASSFTGGGEQYV.

This clone was counted a few times. J is TRBJ1-6 and V is TRBV3-1 (or the pseudogene TRBV3-2), with 10 nucleotides matching TRBD1. The CDR3 totals 14 residues. V lost 4 bases and J lost 7; bases outside the gene matches: 1. Germline CDR1 and CDR2: LGHDT and YNNKEL (reference sequence). CDR3 nucleotide sequence: TGTGCCAGCAGCCGACAGGGGGCAAATTCACCCCTCCACTTT. Its protein is CASSRQGANSPLHF.

The J gene is TRBJ2-7, the V gene TRBV13, with D perhaps TRBD1 (5 bases). Germline values: CDR1 PRHDT, CDR2 FYEKMQ (reference sequence). The CDR3 sequence is 14 residues long. Deletions cut 2 bases from V and 4 bases from J, with 12 bases between. DNA for the CDR3: TGTGCCAGCAGCTTAATGAAGGGGCCATACGAGCAGTACTTC. This encodes CASSLMKGPYEQYF.

This sequence joins TRBV18 and TRBJ1-5, with a weak D call TRBD1 (5 bases). The CDR3 has 14 amino acids. The germline V gene has CDR1 KGHSH and CDR2 LQKENI. V lost 3 bases, J lost 2 bases, and 8 bases lay in between. The CDR3 region has the DNA TGTGCCAGCTCACCTGGGGGGGGCAATCAGCCCCAGCATTTT. It specifies CASSPGGGNQPQHF.

As concerns this clone: An end of the junction does not agree with germline; a read error may underlie this. The chain is built from TRBV7-9 and TRBJ1-2, with 12 bases matching TRBD1. Looked up from germline, CDR1 is SEHNR and CDR2 is FQNEAQ (reference sequence). The CDR3 length is 16 residues. For the CDR3, the DNA is TGTGCCAGCAGCTTAGCTGAGGGGACAGGGGGCGCGGTGTTGGCCTTC. Translation gives CASSLAEGTGGAVLAF.

Only a few counts were recorded for this clone. V usage is TRBV5-1 and J usage is TRBJ2-1; TRBD2 agrees at 11 bases. Losses at the gene ends were 4 bases for V and 6 bases for J; bases not matched to a gene: 12. This CDR3 region has 17 residues. CDR1 is SGHRS and CDR2 is YFSETQ in the germline V gene. The CDR3 sequence: CASSPNLSGRDPNEQFF. The CDR3 coding sequence is TGCGCCAGCAGCCCGAACCTTAGCGGGAGGGACCCCAATGAGCAGTTCTTC.

This clone was detected only a few times. This chain uses TRBV18 with TRBJ2-7, with D unclear. V lost 1 base and J lost 0, with 7 bases in between. The germline gives CDR1 KGHSH, CDR2 LQKENI. This CDR3 contains 14 residues. The DNA for the CDR3 is TGTGCCAGCTCACCACAGCAAAACTCCTACGAGCAGTACTTC. Protein: CASSPQQNSYEQYF.

The CDR3 DNA reads as TGCGCCAGCAGCTCGGATACAACAGGATTAATATTGAAAGCTTTCTTT. Amino acids: CASSSDTTGLILKAFF. The chain employs TRBV5-1 and TRBJ1-1; D is possibly TRBD1 (5 bases). The length of the CDR3 is 16 residues. CDR1 and CDR2 from the germline V gene are SGHRS and YFSETQ. V lost 3 bases, J lost 9 bases, and 24 bases lay in between.

J is TRBJ1-2 and V is TRBV12-5; D possibly corresponds to TRBD1 (6 bases). The CDR3 covers 15 residues. With 0 bases removed from V and 4 bases from J, the gap between germline ends came to 12 bases. CDR1 is LGHNT and CDR2 is FRNRAP in the germline V gene. The CDR3 spells CASGLVLGAGYGYTF. DNA of the CDR3: TGTGCTAGTGGTTTGGTATTGGGGGCGGGCTATGGCTACACCTTC.

The chain joins TRBV6-2 or TRBV6-3 to TRBJ1-3; D is undetermined. In germline, CDR1 is MNHEY, CDR2 SVGEGT. The CDR3 has 14 amino acids. Trimming stripped 2 bases from V and 0 bases from J, with 5 bases between. The DNA of the CDR3 is TGTGCCAGCAGTTACCACAGCTCTGGAAACACCATATATTTT. Its translation: CASSYHSSGNTIYF.

The rearrangement links TRBV3-1 (or the pseudogene TRBV3-2) to TRBJ1-6, with no clear D. V dropped 1 base and J dropped 10 bases, with 11 bases sitting between them. CDR1 is LGHDT and CDR2 is YNNKEL in the germline V gene (reference sequence). The CDR3 is made up of 14 amino acids. The CDR3 nucleotides read TGTGCCAGCAGCCAAGCCGGGTTCGGGTCACCCCTCCACTTT. Protein sequence: CASSQAGFGSPLHF.

The V call is TRBV29-1, the J call TRBJ2-5, with 14 positions matching TRBD2. V trimming: 3 bases; J trimming: 3 bases; junction bases outside the gene matches: 6. Per the germline V gene, CDR1 is SQVTM and CDR2 is ANQGSEA. The CDR3 covers 16 residues. CDR3 sequence reads: CSVDSWTSGGKETQYF. The CDR3 DNA reads TGCAGCGTTGATTCGTGGACTAGCGGGGGGAAAGAGACCCAGTACTTC.

The J gene is TRBJ1-2, the V gene TRBV7-8, with 8 bases aligning to TRBD1. CDR3 length: 17 residues. Germline V gene lookup returns CDR1 SGHVS and CDR2 FQNEAQ. V gave up 5 bases and J gave up 1 base; unmatched junction bases: 12. The CDR3 is CASSPTGDFYINYGYTF. The CDR3 region has the DNA TGTGCCAGCAGCCCGACAGGGGACTTTTATATTAACTATGGCTACACCTTC.

This chain joins TRBV10-3 and TRBJ2-4; the D gene is possibly TRBD1 (6 bases). The germline V and J ends were trimmed by 2 bases and 7 bases, with 15 bases remaining between them. The CDR3 is made up of 15 amino acids. CDR1 and CDR2 (germline): ENHRY, SYGVKD. The CDR3 region is CAISEGSGAGNIQYF. In nucleotides, the CDR3 is TGTGCCATCAGTGAGGGTTCAGGGGCTGGGAACATTCAGTACTTC.